This TCR beta chain originates from a study of blood T cell repertoires in COVID-19. Study in general: Samples representing acute and convalescent COVID-19 were sourced from the United States, Italy and Spain. T cells, B-cell-depleted T cells, or PBMCs supplied cDNA or gDNA.

The authors' processing: Quantification of nucleated cells was approximated via reference gene primer amplification. Here immunoSEQ multiplex PCR was the method, and the copy in TCRdb shows in-frame clones only, minus some. The V and J calls and clone size are taken from that table; D and trimming were inferred from the DNA. The data show around 200,000 clones, with about 86% seen just once and about 7.4% held by the top ten. Trimming shortened V by 5 bases and J by 3 bases, and 5 bases separated the two germline ends. Germline V lookup: CDR1 MNHEY, CDR2 SMNVEV (reference sequence). The CDR3 sequence is 12 residues long. About this clone itself: This sample also contains other DNA sequences that code for the same CDR3.

The chain combines TRBV27 with TRBJ2-1, with D uncertain. Sequencing was performed on peripheral blood. This receptor was obtained from a woman in her forties or fifties with acute or convalescent COVID-19. CDR3 in amino acids: CASSPNYNEQFF. In DNA form, the CDR3 reads TGTGCCAGCAGTCCCAACTACAATGAGCAGTTCTTC.